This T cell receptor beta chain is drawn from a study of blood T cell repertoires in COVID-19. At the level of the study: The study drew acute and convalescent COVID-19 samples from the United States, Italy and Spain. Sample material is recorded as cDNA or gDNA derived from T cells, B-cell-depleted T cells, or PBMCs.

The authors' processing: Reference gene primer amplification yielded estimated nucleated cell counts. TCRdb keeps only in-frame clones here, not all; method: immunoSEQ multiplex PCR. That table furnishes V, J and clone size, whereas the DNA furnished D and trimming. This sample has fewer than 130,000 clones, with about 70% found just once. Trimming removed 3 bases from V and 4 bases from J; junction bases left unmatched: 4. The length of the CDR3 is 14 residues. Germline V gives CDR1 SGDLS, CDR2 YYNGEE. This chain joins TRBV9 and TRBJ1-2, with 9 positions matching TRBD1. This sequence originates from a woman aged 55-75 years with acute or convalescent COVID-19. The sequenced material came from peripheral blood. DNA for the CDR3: TGTGCCAGCAGCGCGGGACAGGGCGCCTATGGCTACACCTTC. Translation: CASSAGQGAYGYTF.